This T cell receptor beta chain was observed in a study of T cell responses to AZD1222 COVID-19 vaccine. About the research overall: It was second doses at about 4 or about 12 weeks that were pooled.

Study-level findings and limits: Donors were mostly white British, more females; clonal diversity possibly underestimated. Repertoires in all cases were sampled only once the peak T cell response had passed.

The table came from immunoSEQ multiplex PCR; TCRdb's copy has only in-frame clones and leaves some out. Of approximately 150,000 clones in the sample, around 89% are singletons; the top ten hold 2.2%. J was trimmed by 4 bases and V by 5 bases; bases with no gene match: 10. The V gene's germline CDR1 is MDHEN and CDR2 SYDVKM. The CDR3 contains 15 residues. For this clone: Its cognate antigen is unknown.

The V call is TRBV28, the J call TRBJ1-1; TRBD1 agrees at 7 bases. The source of this sequence is an adult in good health. The starting material was peripheral blood, obtained on day 0 of AZD1222 vaccination. CDR3 region: CASSRLQGVGTEAFF. The CDR3 DNA reads TGTGCCAGCAGTCGACTCCAGGGGGTTGGCACTGAAGCTTTCTTT.